The 24 T cell receptor beta chains below come from one sample, sequenced in a study of T cell responses to AZD1222 COVID-19 vaccine. The data were produced by immunoSEQ multiplex PCR, yet TCRdb's version contains in-frame clones alone and is incomplete. The data contain over 85,000 clones, roughly 92% of them seen just once; the ten biggest clones take up over 6%. Specimen: peripheral blood, collected on day 0 of AZD1222 vaccination. The receptors derive from an adult in good health.

This chain joins TRBV3-1 (or the pseudogene TRBV3-2) and TRBJ1-1; no reliable D call. The germline V gene has CDR1 LGHDT and CDR2 YNNKEL (reference sequence). V was pared by 0 bases and J by 11 bases, with 19 bases between. There are 15 residues in the CDR3. This CDR3 reads CASSQEEGRSERAFF. CDR3 bases: TGTGCCAGCAGCCAAGAAGAAGGTCGGTCCGAACGGGCTTTCTTT.

The chain is built from TRBV7-8 and TRBJ2-7; 10 bases line up with TRBD1. The CDR3 is 14 residues long. Unmatched junction bases numbered 10, after V lost 7 bases and J lost 7 bases. Per germline, CDR1 SGHVS and CDR2 FQNEAQ. DNA for the CDR3: TGTGCCAGCAACCTATGGACAGGGGGAAGTGAGCAGTACTTC. Its protein product is CASNLWTGGSEQYF.

The rearrangement links TRBV3-1 (or the pseudogene TRBV3-2) to TRBJ2-7; D assignment may be TRBD1 or TRBD2 (6 bases each). CDR3 length: 12 amino acids. Germline-derived CDR1 and CDR2 are LGHDT and YNNKEL (reference sequence). V lost 8 bases and J lost 6, with 14 bases in between. CDR3 bases: TGTGCCAGCGGGGGGCTTGGGCCCGAGCAGTACTTC. Translating it yields CASGGLGPEQYF.

This clone appeared a single time. This CDR3 reads CASSSLTGGSTGELFF. CDR3 sequence (DNA): TGCGCCAGCAGCTCCCTGACAGGGGGCAGCACCGGGGAGCTGTTTTTT. This rearrangement joins TRBV5-1 to TRBJ2-2, with 10 bases that match TRBD1. The CDR3 covers 16 residues. From germline, CDR1 is SGHRS and CDR2 YFSETQ. V shed 3 bases, J shed 4 bases, and the junction held 6 bases outside the gene matches.

This chain connects TRBV9 to TRBJ1-3; 10 bases align to TRBD1. CDR3 size: 14 residues. Germline trimming cut 7 bases from V and 4 bases from J; bases unmatched to any gene: 5. Looked up from germline, CDR1 is SGDLS and CDR2 is YYNGEE. The CDR3 is CASGDRGTGNTIYF. CDR3 in DNA: TGTGCCAGCGGGGACAGGGGTACGGGAAACACCATATATTTT.

The CDR3 sequence is CASSSGGAALAGELFF. The CDR3 coding sequence is TGTGCCAGCAGCTCCGGGGGGGCCGCTCTCGCTGGGGAGCTGTTTTTT. The rearrangement links TRBV11-2 to TRBJ2-2; the match to TRBD2 covers 8 bases. Germline V gene data show CDR1 as SGHAT and CDR2 as FQNNGV. The CDR3 totals 16 residues. The trim removed 4 bases at V and 8 bases at J, leaving 12 bases unmatched.

The V call is TRBV5-1, the J call TRBJ2-2; D is unresolved. From germline, CDR1 is SGHRS and CDR2 YFSETQ. The length of the CDR3 is 15 residues. The V end was cut by 0 bases, the J end by 4 bases, with 10 bases between. CDR3 nucleotide sequence: TGCGCCAGCAGCTTGGAAGGCCATGGCACCGGGGAGCTGTTTTTT. This codes for CASSLEGHGTGELFF.

The V call is TRBV19, the J call TRBJ1-4, with D uncertain. The CDR3 covers 14 residues. Per the germline V gene, CDR1 is LNHDA and CDR2 is SQIVND (reference sequence). Deletions cut 7 bases from V and 6 bases from J, with 15 bases between. CDR3 region: CASKGLGLDEKLFF. Written as DNA, the CDR3 is TGTGCCAGTAAAGGCCTCGGGCTCGATGAAAAACTGTTTTTT.

The chain couples TRBV3-1 (or the pseudogene TRBV3-2) to TRBJ2-1; 14 bases align to TRBD2. V trimming: 0 bases; J trimming: 7 bases; junction bases outside the gene matches: 8. CDR3 size: 18 residues. Germline loops: CDR1 LGHDT, CDR2 YNNKEL (reference sequence). CDR3 coding DNA: TGTGCCAGCAGCCAAGAGCCCGGGACTAGCGGGGGTATAAATGAGCAGTTCTTC. Its translation: CASSQEPGTSGGINEQFF.

This chain uses TRBV19 with TRBJ2-7; possible D gene TRBD1, 7 bases. The V end lost 3 bases, the J end lost 5 bases, and 14 bases lay between the germline ends. This CDR3 has 14 amino acids. From germline, CDR1 is LNHDA and CDR2 SQIVND (reference sequence). The CDR3 is CASSIEGRGDEQYF. DNA of the CDR3: TGTGCCAGTAGTATCGAGGGCAGGGGGGACGAGCAGTACTTC.

J is TRBJ1-6 and V is TRBV27; D uncertain. CDR1 and CDR2 from the germline V gene are MNHEY and SMNVEV (reference sequence). The V end was cut by 6 bases, the J end by 4 bases, with 7 bases between. CDR3 length equals 13 residues. CDR3 DNA: TGTGCCAGCAGAACAGATTATAATTCACCCCTCCACTTT. Translated, it gives CASRTDYNSPLHF.

The V and J genes are TRBV3-1 (or the pseudogene TRBV3-2) and TRBJ1-6, with a weak D call TRBD1 (5 bases). Trimming removed 6 bases from V and 7 bases from J, with 13 bases in between. Germline V gene sequence: CDR1 LGHDT, CDR2 YNNKEL (reference sequence). The length of the CDR3 is 14 residues. The CDR3 sequence is CASRGRARNSPLHF. The CDR3 region has the DNA TGTGCCAGCAGAGGCAGGGCGAGGAATTCACCCCTCCACTTT.

This clone was counted a single time. This sequence joins TRBV5-4 and TRBJ1-1, with a possible D match to TRBD1 (5 bases). Germline loops: CDR1 SGHNT, CDR2 YYREEE (reference sequence). Trimming took off 0 bases at V and 1 base at J, with 10 bases between the two ends. This CDR3 is 15 amino acids long. The CDR3, as DNA: TGTGCCAGCAGCTTGGTAGGCAGGGCGAACACTGAAGCTTTCTTT. Translated, it gives CASSLVGRANTEAFF.

This chain uses TRBV7-9 with TRBJ2-7, with D tentatively TRBD1 or TRBD2 (5 bases each). V lost 1 base to trimming and J lost 6 bases, with 16 bases between them. From germline, CDR1 is SEHNR and CDR2 FQNEAQ (reference sequence). The CDR3 spans 15 residues. CDR3 sequence: CASSLGDTPRGEQYF. In DNA, the CDR3 is TGTGCCAGCAGCTTAGGAGACACCCCGAGGGGCGAGCAGTACTTC.

The V and J genes are TRBV30 and TRBJ2-1; the D gene is possibly TRBD2 (7 bases). The CDR3 sequence is 17 residues long. The V end was cut by 5 bases, the J end by 4 bases, with 24 bases between. Germline values: CDR1 GTSNPN, CDR2 SVGIG (reference sequence). This chain's CDR3 is CAWLGSLVGGAYNEQFF. CDR3 in DNA: TGTGCCTGGCTAGGATCCCTGGTGGGGGGGGCTTACAATGAGCAGTTCTTC. Full variable domain (rest looked up from reference TRBV30 and TRBJ2-1): SQTIHQWPATLVQPVGSPLSLECTVEGTSNPNLYWYRQAAGRGLQLLFYSVGIGQISSEVPQNLSASRPQDRQFILSSKKLLLSDSGFYLCAWLGSLVGGAYNEQFFGPGTRLTVL.

The J gene is TRBJ1-2, the V gene TRBV19, with D hard to call. The length of the CDR3 is 13 residues. From germline, CDR1 is LNHDA and CDR2 SQIVND (reference sequence). With 5 bases removed from V and 2 bases from J, the gap between germline ends came to 9 bases. CDR3 nucleotides: TGTGCCAGTAGTGCCGGACGAAACTATGGCTACACCTTC. It is translated as CASSAGRNYGYTF.

The CDR3 DNA reads as TGTGCCAGCTCACCACCGGGGGACTCTGGAAACACCATATATTTT. It is translated as CASSPPGDSGNTIYF. The V call is TRBV18, the J call TRBJ1-3; a possible D gene is TRBD1 (5 bases). The CDR3 runs 15 residues. Trimming cost V 0 bases and J 0 bases, with 6 bases left between them. Germline CDR1 is KGHSH and CDR2 is LQKENI.

This chain joins TRBV7-3 and TRBJ2-1, with TRBD2 matching 10 bases. Germline V gene lookup returns CDR1 SGHTA and CDR2 FQGTGA. CDR3 size: 14 residues. The junction had 5 bases not matched to a gene; V was cut back by 2 bases and J by 10 bases. The CDR3: CASSLSSSGGEQFF. The CDR3 coding sequence is TGTGCCAGCAGCTTATCGTCTAGCGGGGGCGAGCAGTTCTTC.

This clone appeared once. The genes are TRBV4-2 and TRBJ1-5; TRBD1 aligns across 7 bases. This CDR3 spans 14 amino acids. Germline lookup yields CDR1 LGHNA and CDR2 YNFKEQ. V lost 4 bases to trimming and J lost 4 bases; unmatched junction nucleotides: 4. CDR3 residues: CASSRPGGNQPQHF. CDR3 nucleotides: TGTGCCAGCAGCCGGCCAGGGGGTAATCAGCCCCAGCATTTT.

The rearrangement joins TRBV7-9 to TRBJ2-7; 9 positions match TRBD1. Germline CDR1 SEHNR, CDR2 FQNEAQ (reference sequence). The CDR3 loop spans 16 amino acids. The trim removed 4 bases at V and 2 bases at J, leaving 9 bases unmatched. The CDR3 DNA reads TGTGCCAGCAGCTGGAGCCGGGACAGGGTCCCCTACGAGCAGTACTTC. Residues: CASSWSRDRVPYEQYF.

The chain employs TRBV29-1 and TRBJ1-5, with TRBD1 matching over 9 bases. V trimming: 4 bases; J trimming: 8 bases; junction bases outside the gene matches: 3. Germline CDR1 is SQVTM and CDR2 is ANQGSEA. The CDR3 extends over 12 amino acids. The CDR3 DNA follows: TGCAGCGTTGGGACAGGGGATAAGCCCCAGCATTTT. It specifies CSVGTGDKPQHF.

This chain uses TRBV5-4 with TRBJ1-3; maybe TRBD1 (5 bases). Trimming took off 2 bases at V and 2 bases at J, with 8 bases between the two ends. Germline-derived CDR1 and CDR2 are SGHNT and YYREEE (reference sequence). The CDR3 sequence is 14 residues long. The CDR3 reads CASSFRGAGNTIYF. Here the CDR3 DNA reads TGTGCCAGCAGCTTTCGAGGGGCTGGAAACACCATATATTTT.

This chain joins TRBV4-1 and TRBJ1-2; 12 positions match TRBD1. Germline CDR1 is MGHRA and CDR2 is YSYEKL. The length of the CDR3 is 19 residues. V lost 4 bases to trimming and J lost 2 bases; unmatched junction nucleotides: 14. CDR3 sequence reads: CASSLTVPGQGAVNYGYTF. CDR3 bases: TGCGCCAGCAGCCTCACTGTCCCGGGACAGGGGGCGGTGAACTATGGCTACACCTTC.

This clone was seen only once. V and J are TRBV6-8 and TRBJ1-2, with D hard to call. Trimming shortened V by 4 bases and J by 0 bases, and 12 bases separated the two germline ends. The CDR3 spans 15 residues. Per the germline V gene, CDR1 is MNHGY and CDR2 is SAAAGT. The CDR3 DNA reads TGTGCCAGCAGTTCTCGACCCTTAGCTAACTATGGCTACACCTTC. As protein: CASSSRPLANYGYTF.